These 7 T cell receptor beta chains were all obtained from the same sample, sequenced in a study of cytomegalovirus exposure and HLA in healthy donors. Use of 60 Vbeta and 13 Jbeta primers characterized the PCR. Generated by immunoSEQ multiplex PCR, the TCRdb table keeps only in-frame clones and is missing some. The table records approximately 90,000 clones, 76% of them present only once. The sequenced material came from PBMCs. Source of these receptors: a male donor in good health and CMV-seronegative.

The chain employs TRBV28 and TRBJ1-1; no firm D call. Deletions cut 7 bases from V and 5 bases from J, with 14 bases between. CDR3 size: 13 residues. Looked up from germline, CDR1 is MDHEN and CDR2 is SYDVKM. DNA of the CDR3: TGTGCCAGCATCTATGGACCGGGAACTGAAGCTTTCTTT. Encoded protein: CASIYGPGTEAFF. The full variable domain, with the rest looked up from reference TRBV28 and TRBJ1-1, is DVKVTQSSRYLVKRTGEKVFLECVQDMDHENMFWYRQDPGLGLRLIYFSYDVKMKEKGDIPEGYSVSREKKERFSLILESASTNQTSMYLCASIYGPGTEAFFGQGTRLTVV.

The chain is built from TRBV4-3 and TRBJ2-2, with 8 bases that match TRBD2. Unmatched junction bases numbered 18, after V lost 2 bases and J lost 7 bases. The length of the CDR3 is 19 residues. Germline V lookup: CDR1 LGHNA, CDR2 YSLEER. CDR3 in DNA: TGCGCCAGCAGCCAACAGAACCCTGCGGGAGGTCTCTTTCGCGGGGAGCTGTTTTTT. Protein sequence: CASSQQNPAGGLFRGELFF.

The V gene is TRBV19, the J gene TRBJ1-2; 9 bases agree with TRBD1. The V gene's germline CDR1 is LNHDA and CDR2 SQIVND (reference sequence). The CDR3 extends over 13 amino acids. V lost 7 bases to trimming and J lost 6 bases; unmatched junction nucleotides: 6. This CDR3 reads CASIGTGSHGYTF. CDR3 in DNA: TGTGCCAGTATAGGGACAGGGTCCCATGGCTACACCTTC. The whole variable domain, filled in from reference TRBV19 and TRBJ1-2, reads DGGITQSPKYLFRKEGQNVTLSCEQNLNHDAMYWYRQDPGQGLRLIYYSQIVNDFQKGDIAEGYSVSREKKESFPLTVTSAQKNPTAFYLCASIGTGSHGYTFGSGTRLTVV.

The gene calls are TRBV28 and TRBJ2-2; no clear D. The CDR3 has 14 amino acids. Germline CDR1 reads MDHEN; CDR2 reads SYDVKM. The CDR3 region has the DNA TGTGACGAACTCCCACAGACCAACACCGGGGAGCTGTTTTTT. Protein sequence: CDELPQTNTGELFF.

The chain employs TRBV6-1 and TRBJ1-6; 10 bases line up with TRBD1. This CDR3 has 14 amino acids. The ends lost 6 bases at V and 12 bases at J; junction bases unmatched: 8. The V gene's germline CDR1 is MNHNS and CDR2 SASEGT. As DNA, the CDR3 is TGTGCCAGCAGCCTCCGGGACAGGGGTGTACCCCTCCACTTT. Translated: CASSLRDRGVPLHF.

The V call is TRBV28, the J call TRBJ1-2; no definite D call. Per germline, CDR1 MDHEN and CDR2 SYDVKM. CDR3 length equals 13 residues. V lost 6 bases and J 4 bases, leaving 12 bases between the germline ends. The DNA of the CDR3 is TGTGCCAGCAGGGAGGTCACCTCCTATGGCTACACCTTC. This sequence encodes CASREVTSYGYTF.

V usage is TRBV2 and J usage is TRBJ2-3, with D possibly matching TRBD1 (8 bases). V was cut by 7 bases and J by 4 bases, with 15 bases left in between. Germline loops: CDR1 SNHLY, CDR2 FYNNEI. This CDR3 spans 14 amino acids. The CDR3: CASNNRGGSDTQYF. Written as DNA, the CDR3 is TGTGCCAGCAATAACAGGGGGGGATCAGATACGCAGTATTTT. The entire variable domain, with the rest obtained from reference TRBV2 and TRBJ2-3, is as follows: EPEVTQTPSHQVTQMGQEVILRCVPISNHLYFYWYRQILGQKVEFLVSFYNNEISEKSEIFDDQFSVERPDGSNFTLKIRSTKLEDSAMYFCASNNRGGSDTQYFGPGTRLTVL.